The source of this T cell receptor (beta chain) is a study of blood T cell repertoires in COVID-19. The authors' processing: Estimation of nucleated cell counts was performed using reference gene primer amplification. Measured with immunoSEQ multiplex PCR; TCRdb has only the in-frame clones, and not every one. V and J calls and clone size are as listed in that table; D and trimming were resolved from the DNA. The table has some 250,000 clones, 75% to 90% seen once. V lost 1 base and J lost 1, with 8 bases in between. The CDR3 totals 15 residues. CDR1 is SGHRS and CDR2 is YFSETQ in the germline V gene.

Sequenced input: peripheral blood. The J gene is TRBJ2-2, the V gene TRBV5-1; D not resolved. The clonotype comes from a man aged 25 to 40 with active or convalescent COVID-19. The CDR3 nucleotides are TGCGCCAGCAGCTTGCCACCGGGGAACACCGGGGAGCTGTTTTTT. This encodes CASSLPPGNTGELFF.